The clone carrying this T cell receptor (beta chain) was observed once. The sample originates from a study of blood T cell repertoires in COVID-19. Study-level information: Specimens from acute and convalescent COVID-19 originated in the United States, Italy and Spain. PBMCs, B-cell-depleted T cells, or T cells were the source of the cDNA or gDNA that made up the material.

As processed by the authors: Amplification of reference gene primers was used by the study to estimate nucleated cell counts. Method: immunoSEQ multiplex PCR; TCRdb's copy keeps in-frame clones and lacks some. V and J calls and clone size come straight from that table; D and trimming were deduced from the DNA. The sample includes some 200,000 clones, about 80% of them seen just once. This receptor was taken from a woman in her sixties or seventies with acute or convalescent COVID-19. Source material: peripheral blood.

The CDR3 DNA reads TGTGCCAGCAGCGTAGCACAGGGGGGTGAAAAACTGTTTTTT. This gives the protein CASSVAQGGEKLFF. This chain joins TRBV9 and TRBJ1-4; 8 bases match TRBD1. This CDR3 spans 14 amino acids. V was clipped by 0 bases and J by 7 bases; unmatched bases: 2. Germline values: CDR1 SGDLS, CDR2 YYNGEE.